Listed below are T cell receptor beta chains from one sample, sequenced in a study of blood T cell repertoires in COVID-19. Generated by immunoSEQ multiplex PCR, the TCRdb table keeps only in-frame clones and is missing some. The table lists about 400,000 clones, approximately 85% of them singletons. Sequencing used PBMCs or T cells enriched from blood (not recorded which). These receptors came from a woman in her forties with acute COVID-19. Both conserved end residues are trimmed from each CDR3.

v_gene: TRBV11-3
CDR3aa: ASSPTYSKHNYGYT

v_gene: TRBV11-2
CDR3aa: ASRTEPGYGYT

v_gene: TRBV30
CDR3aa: AWSVGQGTEAF

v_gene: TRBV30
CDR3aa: AWSQYADTQY

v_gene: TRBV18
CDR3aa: ASSPVADSGNTIY

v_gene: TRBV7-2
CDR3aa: ASSLRGTYNEQF

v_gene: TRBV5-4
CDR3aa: ASSLDHRGNGYT

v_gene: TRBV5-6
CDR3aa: ASSFNRGLGGYT

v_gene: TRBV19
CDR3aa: ATQSLNEKLF

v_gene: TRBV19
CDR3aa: ASTLAGWGLSNQPQH

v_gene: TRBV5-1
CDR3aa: ASSLAPPGDNSPLH

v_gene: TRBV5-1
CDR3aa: ASSLAPSGGTGANVLT

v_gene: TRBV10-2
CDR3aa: ASSEALAHEQF

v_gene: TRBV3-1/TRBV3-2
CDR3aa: ASSQGSGGASGTQY

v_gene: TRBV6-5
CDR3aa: ASRSDSPRGSPLH

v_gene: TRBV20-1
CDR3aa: SASRGRPYEQY

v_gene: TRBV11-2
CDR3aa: ASSPGTSYLTGELF

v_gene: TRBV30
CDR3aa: AWRDRGRYTEAF

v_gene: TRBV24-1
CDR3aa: ATSDSGTSHNEQF

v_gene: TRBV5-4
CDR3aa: ASSSGTGSGNEQF

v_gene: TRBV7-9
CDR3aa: ASSSGKTEEEPYEQY

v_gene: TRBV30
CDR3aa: AWALSVLNTEAF

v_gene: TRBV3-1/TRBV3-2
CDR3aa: ASSRGDGDQPQH

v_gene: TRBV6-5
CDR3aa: ASSSPRRDTGELF

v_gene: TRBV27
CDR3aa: ASSLRAYYEQY

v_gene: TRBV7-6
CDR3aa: ASSTSGLAGADTQY

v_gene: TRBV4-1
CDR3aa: ASSQVRGGIIGIEAF

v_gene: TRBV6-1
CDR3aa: ASSEYRDYGYT

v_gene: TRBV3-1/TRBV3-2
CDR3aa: ASSQLPGQGFAF

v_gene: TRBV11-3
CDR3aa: ASSQRGAGTGELF

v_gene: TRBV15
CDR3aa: ATSGRDSPNEKLF

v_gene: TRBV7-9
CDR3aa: ASSLEFYTIEQF

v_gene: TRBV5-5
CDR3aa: ASSLAAGQETQY

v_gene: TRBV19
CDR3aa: ASSRTGGQDTEAF

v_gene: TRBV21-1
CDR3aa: ASSKYNGTSGDRKCEQY

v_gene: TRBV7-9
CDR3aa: ASSLALREGYGYT

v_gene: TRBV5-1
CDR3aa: ASSFGLAGASSYNEQF

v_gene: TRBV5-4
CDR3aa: ASSLQGNTIY

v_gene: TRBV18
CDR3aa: ASSAGLDGEAF

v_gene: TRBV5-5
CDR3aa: ASSSSSGTGNYEQY

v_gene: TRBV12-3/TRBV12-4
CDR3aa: ASSPGSNQPQH

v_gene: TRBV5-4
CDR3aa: ASSFERGGEQY

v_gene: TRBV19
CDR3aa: DPRGRTDTQY

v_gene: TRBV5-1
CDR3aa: ASSPGGPNEQF